Listed here are 5 T cell receptor beta chains from one sample, sequenced in a study of tumor and adjacent non-tumor tissue in lung cancer. This sample's RNA came from whole unsorted tissue. TCRbeta libraries were built with three rounds of nested PCR, modified from ARM-PCR. Each CDR3 protein gets one entry after TCRdb re-called the multiplex PCR reads with MiXCR. The sample includes over 110,000 distinct CDR3 sequences, approximately 66% of them seen just once. Sequenced material: lung tumor tissue. All receptors come from a man aged 55 to 70 with small cell lung cancer.

This clonotype came up many times. This rearrangement joins TRBV20-1 to TRBJ1-2, with TRBD1 identical over 8 bases. V gave up 1 base and J gave up 2 bases; unmatched junction bases: 6. The CDR3 covers 15 residues. From germline, CDR1 is DFQATT and CDR2 SNEGSKA (reference sequence). The CDR3 DNA reads TGCAGTGCTAGAGTGGTCTGGACAGGGAACTATGGCTACACCTTC. The encoded protein is CSARVVWTGNYGYTF.

With regard to this clonotype: A read error may be the cause here, since a much bigger clone is one base away. The genes are TRBV28 and TRBJ2-7; no clear D gene. The CDR3 is made up of 16 amino acids. Between the trimmed V and J ends, which lost 6 bases and 5 bases, there was a span of 23 bases. Germline V gives CDR1 MDHEN, CDR2 SYDVKM. The CDR3 region has the DNA TGTGCCAGCAGCCCCCTGACGGCAGAATCGGGTGACGAGCAGTACTTC. Translating gives CASSPLTAESGDEQYF.

A note on this clonotype: The CDR3 does not end in the conserved phenylalanine or tryptophan, so this is likely a read error. Because the CDR3's place on the DNA is in doubt, the DNA is left out and the CDR3 is given as listed by TCRdb. The gene calls are TRBV12-3 or TRBV12-4 and TRBJ2-6; the tabulated D call, TRBD2, remains unverified against the DNA. The CDR3 spans 16 amino acids, including both terminal residues. CDR3: CASSERGGTGANVLTC.

The rearrangement links TRBV20-1 to TRBJ1-1, with D maybe TRBD1 (5 bases). The CDR3 has 15 amino acids. The V gene lost 0 bases and the J gene lost 1 base, with 12 bases spanning the gap. CDR1 is DFQATT, CDR2 SNEGSKA, per germline (reference sequence). CDR3 nucleotide sequence: TGCAGTGCTAGAGAGGGGCCAACAGCGAACACTGAAGCTTTCTTT. This sequence encodes CSAREGPTANTEAFF.

The chain uses TRBV20-1 and TRBJ1-5, with D hard to call. There are 12 residues in the CDR3. CDR1 and CDR2 (germline): DFQATT, SNEGSKA (reference sequence). V was shortened by 7 bases and J by 5 bases, with 12 bases between the two germline ends. The CDR3 nucleotides read TGCAGTGTCGGAGAGCACGATCAGCCCCAGCATTTT. It is translated as CSVGEHDQPQHF.